The clone carrying this T cell receptor beta chain was counted only a few times. No antigen is known for it. The entry originates in a study of beta chain features in type 1 diabetes. Reverse transcribing all isolated RNA meant expressed TCRB transcripts were sequenced. Each sample of naive, central memory or regulatory T cells had, on average, about 3.6 million reads. The assay was immunoSEQ multiplex PCR, and TCRdb's table has in-frame clones only and misses some. The sample has about 900,000 clones; about 17% are singletons. The study's findings and limits: Naive, central memory and Treg TCRB repertoires seemed to resemble each other more closely in patients than they did in healthy donors. For TCRB rearrangement, an influence of HLA type remained unresolved here. Possible PCR preference for shorter templates applied equally to patients and controls.

Germline loops: CDR1 KGHSH, CDR2 LQKENI. The CDR3 runs to 15 residues. V was shortened by 6 bases and J by 2 bases, with 17 bases between the two germline ends. The chain couples TRBV18 to TRBJ2-7; possible D gene TRBD1, 6 bases. This clonotype was sampled from a woman aged 18 to 35 in good health. Sequenced sample: naive CD4+ T cells from blood. In DNA, the CDR3 is TGTGCCAGCTCCCCGAGACAGGAGTTAACCTACGAGCAGTACTTC. Translation: CASSPRQELTYEQYF.